The 2 T cell receptor beta chains given below trace back to one sample, sequenced in a study of response to subunit inactivated influenza vaccine. TCRdb redid the calling of the RT-PCR reads with MiXCR, one entry per CDR3 protein. The table has around 200,000 distinct CDR3 sequences, over 9.5% seen once. Separately, the same data were catalogued under a study of T cells expressing NK-cell markers. This second study notes: Scientists made TCR beta cDNA using 5'RACE template switching with UMIs.

The sample was CD8+ T cells sorted from PBMCs, taken about 13 days after vaccination. The receptor set was obtained from a man aged 50 to 59 who received an inactivated influenza vaccine.

This chain links TRBV20-1 with TRBJ2-1, with D tentatively TRBD2 (5 bases). This CDR3 is 14 amino acids long. Germline V gene data show CDR1 as DFQATT and CDR2 as SNEGSKA (reference sequence). V gave up 4 bases and J gave up 4 bases, with 14 bases separating them. The CDR3 DNA follows: TGCAGTGCTATGCTAGTGGGAGAATACAATGAGCAGTTCTTC. Translated: CSAMLVGEYNEQFF.

This clonotype was found many times. The chain joins TRBV7-9 to TRBJ2-1, with D hard to call. The length of the CDR3 is 14 residues. V was shortened by 3 bases and J by 0 bases, with 6 bases between the two germline ends. CDR1 SEHNR and CDR2 FQNEAQ come from the germline V gene (reference sequence). CDR3 protein: CASSFVNSYNEQFF. CDR3 sequence (DNA): TGTGCCAGCAGCTTCGTTAACTCCTACAATGAGCAGTTCTTC.